A selection of T cell receptor beta chains follows, all from one sample in a study of shared clonotypes between healthy human individuals. Clones were read by immunoSEQ multiplex PCR, and TCRdb kept only the in-frame ones, dropping some. The sample records about 1 million clones, more than 65% being singletons. Sequenced sample: memory CD4+ T cells sorted from blood. These receptors originate from a man aged 18 to 30 in good health. Both conserved end residues are part of each CDR3. D genes are given only for firm matches. Some rows mark clone size as missing; the rest say once, few, many or name a class of expanded clone.

d_gene	j_gene	abundance	v_gene	CDR3aa	CDR3nt
TRBD1	TRBJ2-7	NA	TRBV29-1	CSAGQNYEQYF	TGCAGCGCGGGACAGAATTACGAGCAGTACTTC
TRBD1	TRBJ2-7	NA	TRBV27	CASRDSFSYEQYF	TGTGCCAGCCGGGACAGCTTTTCCTACGAGCAGTACTTC
NA	TRBJ1-1	NA	TRBV6-9	CARTQGEAFF	TGTGCCAGAACCCAAGGCGAAGCTTTCTTT
TRBD2	TRBJ2-3	NA	TRBV11-3	CASSLRAGGADTQYF	TGTGCCAGCAGCTTACGGGCGGGGGGAGCAGATACGCAGTATTTT
TRBD1	TRBJ1-3	few	TRBV18	CASSPLQGATGNTIYF	TGTGCCAGCTCACCACTTCAGGGGGCCACTGGAAACACCATATATTTT
NA	TRBJ1-6	NA	TRBV2	CASSGEENSPLHF	TGTGCCAGCAGTGGAGAGGAAAATTCACCCCTCCACTTT
NA	TRBJ1-1	NA	TRBV5-8	CASSLAGRGNTEAFF	TGTGCCAGCAGCTTGGCAGGCAGGGGGAACACTGAAGCTTTCTTT
NA	TRBJ2-5	NA	TRBV4-1	CASSQGWSAGRQETQYF	TGCGCCAGCAGCCAAGGATGGTCAGCCGGTCGCCAAGAGACCCAGTACTTC
TRBD1	TRBJ2-5	NA	TRBV10-3	CAIKTGADETQYF	TGTGCCATTAAGACAGGGGCGGACGAGACCCAGTACTTC
NA	TRBJ2-7	NA	TRBV30	CAWGRIYEQYF	TGTGCCTGGGGGCGGATTTACGAGCAGTACTTC
NA	TRBJ1-5	few	TRBV5-6	CASRDGRYHSNQPQHF	TGTGCCAGCAGGGACGGAAGGTACCATAGCAATCAGCCCCAGCATTTT
NA	TRBJ1-3	once	TRBV19	CASSIDSGSGNTIYF	TGTGCCAGTAGTATTGACAGCGGCTCTGGAAACACCATATATTTT
TRBD1	TRBJ2-7	NA	TRBV14	CASSPRQGPYEQYF	TGTGCCAGCAGCCCACGACAGGGGCCCTACGAGCAGTACTTC
NA	TRBJ2-5	few	TRBV2	CASSEGTGQETQYF	TGTGCCAGCAGTGAGGGAACGGGCCAAGAGACCCAGTACTTC
NA	TRBJ2-7	few	TRBV19	CATRDGATYEQYF	TGTGCCACCCGGGATGGGGCCACCTACGAGCAGTACTTC
TRBD1	TRBJ2-5	NA	TRBV6-1	CASRTGATLLPSYF	TGTGCCAGCAGGACAGGGGCAACCCTGCTGCCGTCGTACTTC
TRBD2	TRBJ2-1	NA	TRBV7-2	CASSFTLAAYNEQFF	TGTGCCAGCAGCTTCACACTAGCGGCCTACAATGAGCAGTTCTTC
NA	TRBJ1-3	NA	TRBV21-1	CASSKGEAGLRGHF	TGTGCCAGCAGCAAAGGGGAGGCGGGTCTGCGGGGGCATTTT
NA	TRBJ2-1	NA	TRBV7-8	CASSPPLIGSSYNEQFF	TGTGCCAGCAGCCCCCCTTTGATAGGATCAAGCTACAATGAGCAGTTCTTC
TRBD2	TRBJ2-2	NA	TRBV18	CASSPTSSRNTGELFF	TGTGCCAGCTCACCGACTAGCAGTCGAAACACCGGGGAGCTGTTTTTT
TRBD2	TRBJ2-7	NA	TRBV18	CASSTGLGNEQYF	TGTGCCAGCTCAACGGGACTAGGCAACGAGCAGTACTTC
NA	TRBJ2-5	NA	TRBV5-1	CASSLEGSGGTETQYF	TGCGCCAGCAGCTTGGAGGGTAGCGGCGGGACCGAGACCCAGTACTTC
TRBD1	TRBJ1-3	once	TRBV13	CASSGGNRGSGNTIYF	TGTGCCAGCAGCGGGGGTAACAGGGGTTCTGGAAACACCATATATTTT
TRBD1	TRBJ2-2	NA	TRBV11-2	CASSITGAHTGELFF	TGTGCCAGCAGCATTACAGGGGCCCACACCGGGGAGCTGTTTTTT
NA	TRBJ1-1	NA	TRBV19	CASRKVGADTEAFF	TGTGCCAGTAGGAAGGTAGGAGCGGACACTGAAGCTTTCTTT
NA	TRBJ2-2	many	TRBV18	CASSPLGDTGELFF	TGTGCCAGCTCACCCCTTGGGGACACCGGGGAGCTGTTTTTT
NA	TRBJ1-5	once	TRBV9	CASSAGSGYSNQPQHF	TGTGCCAGCAGCGCCGGTTCCGGGTACAGCAATCAGCCCCAGCATTTT
TRBD2	TRBJ2-7	once	TRBV2	CASSRTSGGYYEQYF	TGTGCCAGCAGCCGGACTAGCGGGGGATATTACGAGCAGTACTTC
NA	TRBJ1-1	few	TRBV20-1	CSAQGNTEAFF	TGCAGTGCCCAGGGGAACACTGAAGCTTTCTTT